This paragraph covers one T cell receptor beta chain sequence. Its antigen is unknown. Per the germline V gene, CDR1 is MDHEN and CDR2 is SYDVKM. This CDR3 region has 14 residues. V was clipped by 6 bases and J by 4 bases; unmatched bases: 6. Expressed TCRB transcripts were sequenced because the entire RNA isolate underwent reverse transcription. Clones were sequenced by immunoSEQ multiplex PCR, and TCRdb holds only the in-frame ones, with some missing. The table has about 640,000 clones, roughly an eighth seen once. The sample is drawn from a study of beta chain features in type 1 diabetes. Overall study results and limits: Moderately but significantly shorter TCRB CDR3s were found in Type 1 diabetes patients in all four CD4+ subsets. Highly expressing activated T cells could be over-counted with a cDNA template. Researchers reported that naive, central memory and Treg TCRB repertoires appeared more similar in patients than in healthy donors. Lower insertion and higher deletion counts appeared at VDJ junctions in type 1 diabetes patients.

The receptor's source is a man younger than 40 with type 1 diabetes. The sequenced sample consisted of naive CD4+ T cells from blood. The chain couples TRBV28 to TRBJ1-5; 7 bases line up with TRBD1. CDR3 bases: TGTGCCAGCAGCCCGACAGGGAAGAATCAGCCCCAGCATTTT. Its protein is CASSPTGKNQPQHF.